The 23 T cell receptor beta chains presented below share a single source sample, sequenced in a study of blood T cell repertoires in COVID-19. The assay was immunoSEQ multiplex PCR, and TCRdb's table has in-frame clones only and misses some. This table holds over 200,000 clones, over 65% found once. Sequencing input: peripheral blood. Receptors originate from a woman aged 80 or over with acute or convalescent COVID-19.

The chain recombines TRBV30 with TRBJ2-5, with a possible D match to TRBD2 (5 bases). CDR1 GTSNPN and CDR2 SVGIG come from the germline V gene (reference sequence). The CDR3 sequence is 12 residues long. The germline V and J ends were trimmed by 5 bases and 9 bases, with 16 bases remaining between them. CDR3 nucleotide sequence: TGTGCCTGGGCCTCGGCGAGCGGCGCCCAGTACTTC. Translation gives CAWASASGAQYF.

This clone was seen once. This sequence joins TRBV28 and TRBJ1-2; D is unresolved. The CDR3 consists of 12 residues. With 5 bases removed from V and 8 bases from J, the gap between germline ends came to 12 bases. CDR1 and CDR2 (germline): MDHEN, SYDVKM. CDR3 nucleotides: TGTGCCAGCAGTACGGCTAAGAGGGGCTACACCTTC. Translation: CASSTAKRGYTF.

This clone appeared once. The chain employs TRBV2 and TRBJ1-4; a possible D gene is TRBD1 (5 bases). Germline CDR1 and CDR2: SNHLY and FYNNEI. The CDR3 runs to 14 residues. V was pared by 3 bases and J by 4 bases, with 9 bases between. CDR3 bases: TGTGCCAGCAGTGACCCGGGGGTTAATGAAAAACTGTTTTTT. It codes for CASSDPGVNEKLFF.

This chain connects TRBV30 to TRBJ1-3; 7 bases line up with TRBD1. V lost 2 bases to trimming and J lost 2 bases; unmatched junction nucleotides: 6. CDR3 size: 15 residues. Germline CDR1 GTSNPN, CDR2 SVGIG (reference sequence). The CDR3 DNA reads as TGTGCCTGGAGTATTCCGACAGGGACTGGAAACACCATATATTTT. Protein product: CAWSIPTGTGNTIYF.

The V gene is TRBV10-3, the J gene TRBJ1-2; D possibly corresponds to TRBD1 (5 bases). Germline V gene data show CDR1 as ENHRY and CDR2 as SYGVKD. V was shortened by 3 bases and J by 8 bases, with 10 bases between the two germline ends. The CDR3 extends over 12 amino acids. CDR3: CAISDREGGYTF. CDR3 in DNA: TGTGCCATCAGTGACAGGGAGGGGGGCTACACCTTC.

The V call is TRBV2, the J call TRBJ2-7; D call uncertain. Germline lookup yields CDR1 SNHLY and CDR2 FYNNEI. CDR3 length: 14 residues. V was clipped by 4 bases and J by 2 bases, with 12 bases between them. The CDR3 DNA reads as TGTGCCAGCAGTGTTCAGGTTTCGACCTACGAGCAGTACTTC. Translating it yields CASSVQVSTYEQYF.

V usage is TRBV6-1 and J usage is TRBJ1-4; tentatively, D is TRBD1 (5 bases). With 2 bases removed from V and 4 bases from J, the gap between germline ends came to 14 bases. The CDR3 covers 16 residues. Looked up from germline, CDR1 is MNHNS and CDR2 is SASEGT. The chain's CDR3 is CASSEPRGYRNEKLFF. CDR3 sequence (DNA): TGTGCCAGCAGTGAACCTAGGGGCTACCGTAATGAAAAACTGTTTTTT.

The genes are TRBV6-5 and TRBJ1-2; D is ambiguous. Germline lookup yields CDR1 MNHEY and CDR2 SVGAGI. The CDR3 consists of 15 residues. Deletions cut 0 bases from V and 3 bases from J, with 11 bases between. The chain's CDR3 is CASSYSERRHYGYTF. CDR3 DNA sequence: TGTGCCAGCAGTTACTCGGAGCGTAGACACTATGGCTACACCTTC.

The rearrangement links TRBV5-1 to TRBJ1-2, with a possible D match to TRBD1 (6 bases). With 4 bases removed from V and 7 bases from J, the gap between germline ends came to 14 bases. The CDR3 length is 13 residues. CDR1 and CDR2 from the germline V gene are SGHRS and YFSETQ. In DNA, the CDR3 is TGCGCCAGCAGCGTGGGCACAGGGACTGGCTACACCTTC. As protein: CASSVGTGTGYTF.

This clone was detected only a few times. The chain has TRBV2 and TRBJ1-2; 8 bases are a match to TRBD1. The CDR3 has 16 amino acids. Germline V lookup: CDR1 SNHLY, CDR2 FYNNEI. V was pared by 4 bases and J by 2 bases, with 9 bases of the junction left unmatched. DNA for the CDR3: TGTGCCAGCAGTGCAGGCAGGGGGCGATCAAACTATGGCTACACCTTC. Encoded protein: CASSAGRGRSNYGYTF.

The chain joins TRBV23-1 to TRBJ2-5, with 7 bases matching TRBD1. TRBV23-1 carries the ORF label, with uncertain function. J lost 1 base, V lost 7 bases, and 9 bases had no gene match. CDR3 length: 15 residues. The CDR3 DNA sequence: TGCGCCAGCAAACAGGGGATTAAACCCCAAGAGACCCAGTACTTC. Its translation is CASKQGIKPQETQYF.

This clone came up once. The chain employs TRBV7-9 and TRBJ1-5, with D possibly matching TRBD1 (5 bases). The CDR3 covers 19 residues. Per the germline V gene, CDR1 is SEHNR and CDR2 is FQNEAQ (reference sequence). V gave up 1 base and J gave up 2 bases, with 21 bases separating them. The chain's CDR3 is CASSLVDLRAGGGNQPQHF. The CDR3 DNA reads TGTGCCAGCAGCTTAGTCGACTTACGGGCGGGGGGTGGCAATCAGCCCCAGCATTTT.

The chain links TRBV6-5 to TRBJ1-2, with 9 bases lining up with TRBD1. The CDR3 totals 15 residues. Germline CDR1 MNHEY, CDR2 SVGAGI. The ends lost 6 bases at V and 2 bases at J; junction bases unmatched: 7. Here the CDR3 DNA reads TGTGCCAGCAGCAAAGGGACAGGGCAAAACTATGGCTACACCTTC. This gives the protein CASSKGTGQNYGYTF.

The rearrangement joins TRBV27 to TRBJ2-3, with 11 bases matching TRBD2. The germline V gene has CDR1 MNHEY and CDR2 SMNVEV (reference sequence). Unmatched junction bases numbered 7, after V lost 2 bases and J lost 0 bases. The length of the CDR3 is 18 residues. The CDR3 protein is CASSLVAGGTFSTDTQYF. The DNA of the CDR3 is TGTGCCAGCAGTTTAGTAGCGGGGGGGACTTTTAGCACAGATACGCAGTATTTT.

The V and J genes are TRBV9 and TRBJ1-2; TRBD1 is a possible D gene (5 bases). Deletions cut 0 bases from V and 5 bases from J, with 17 bases between. The CDR3 spans 16 residues. The V gene's germline CDR1 is SGDLS and CDR2 YYNGEE. CDR3: CASSVAAGGGPYGYTF. As DNA, the CDR3 is TGTGCCAGCAGCGTAGCGGCCGGGGGAGGACCTTATGGCTACACCTTC.

This clone was counted a few times. This chain links TRBV11-2 with TRBJ2-6; D perhaps matches TRBD2 (6 bases). This CDR3 contains 15 residues. Per germline, CDR1 SGHAT and CDR2 FQNNGV. The V and J ends lost 5 bases and 1 base respectively, with 9 bases between them. For the CDR3, the DNA is TGTGCCAGCAGCCTCGGGACTTCTGGGGCCAACGTCCTGACTTTC. This translates into CASSLGTSGANVLTF.

In its sample, this clone was seen many times. The rearrangement links TRBV6-1 to TRBJ2-7; D call uncertain. CDR1 MNHNS and CDR2 SASEGT come from the germline V gene. V lost 0 bases to trimming and J lost 7 bases, with 10 bases between them. The CDR3 has 13 residues. DNA for the CDR3: TGTGCCAGCAGTGAAGCGGCCAATTGGGAGCAGTACTTC. It codes for CASSEAANWEQYF.

The rearrangement links TRBV3-1 (or the pseudogene TRBV3-2) to TRBJ1-2, with TRBD1 identical over 9 bases. Trimming removed 4 bases from V and 2 bases from J; junction bases left unmatched: 2. Germline CDR1 is LGHDT and CDR2 is YNNKEL (reference sequence). This CDR3 spans 14 amino acids. This CDR3 reads CASSRGQGNYGYTF. In DNA, the CDR3 is TGTGCCAGCAGCCGAGGACAGGGGAACTATGGCTACACCTTC.

The chain links TRBV2 to TRBJ2-7, with 11 bases aligning to TRBD2. This CDR3 has 15 amino acids. Germline values: CDR1 SNHLY, CDR2 FYNNEI. With V trimmed by 6 bases and J by 4 bases, 8 bases remained unmatched. DNA for the CDR3: TGTGCCAGCAGCACCACTAGCGGGAGTTTATACGAGCAGTACTTC. Translated, it gives CASSTTSGSLYEQYF.

The gene calls are TRBV6-5 and TRBJ2-7; 7 nucleotides line up with TRBD1. Trimming removed 6 bases from V and 9 bases from J; junction bases left unmatched: 14. The CDR3 spans 14 residues. Looked up from germline, CDR1 is MNHEY and CDR2 is SVGAGI. The CDR3 DNA sequence: TGTGCCAGCAGAAATAATTTAGAGGGGGCTGCGCAGTACTTC. It codes for CASRNNLEGAAQYF.

The chain employs TRBV7-3 and TRBJ2-1, with 9 positions matching TRBD2. CDR1 and CDR2 (germline): SGHTA, FQGTGA. The CDR3 loop spans 16 amino acids. V dropped 2 bases and J dropped 8; count of bases not matched to a gene: 10. The DNA of the CDR3 is TGTGCCAGCAGCTTACAGGCGGGGGGGCCTTTCCATGAGCAGTTCTTC. Its protein product is CASSLQAGGPFHEQFF.

The chain uses TRBV19 and TRBJ2-7; TRBD1 might be the D (5 bases). CDR3 size: 13 residues. V lost 6 bases and J lost 8, with 17 bases in between. The germline gives CDR1 LNHDA, CDR2 SQIVND (reference sequence). CDR3 loop: CASSLLDRSQQYF. CDR3 sequence (DNA): TGTGCCAGTAGCCTCCTCGACAGATCCCAGCAGTACTTC.

This clone was counted a single time. The chain combines TRBV10-3 with TRBJ2-1; D is perhaps TRBD1 (6 bases). Germline V gives CDR1 ENHRY, CDR2 SYGVKD. V was shortened by 8 bases and J by 6 bases, with 14 bases between the two germline ends. The CDR3 spans 13 residues. CDR3 in amino acids: CAIQPTGFNEQFF. CDR3 sequence (DNA): TGTGCCATCCAACCCACAGGGTTCAATGAGCAGTTCTTC.